This TCR beta chain was observed in a study of T cell responses to AZD1222 COVID-19 vaccine. Study-level results: There were vaccine-associated CD4 TCRs across spike, dominant at 160-218 and 743-854.

The CDR3 extends over 13 amino acids. Trimming shortened V by 2 bases and J by 4 bases, and 9 bases separated the two germline ends. CDR1 and CDR2 (germline): KGHSH, LQKENI. Assay used: immunoSEQ multiplex PCR; TCRdb lists only in-frame clones, some missing. Of over 100,000 clones listed, roughly 83% are singletons. Worth noting for this clone: As yet, its antigen is unknown.

The chain uses TRBV18 and TRBJ2-7; D possibly corresponds to TRBD1 (6 bases). The source was peripheral blood, collected on day 0 of AZD1222 vaccination. This sequence originates from an adult in good health. The CDR3 DNA reads as TGTGCCAGCTCACCATCCACAGGGTACGAGCAGTACTTC. It is translated as CASSPSTGYEQYF.